This is a list of T cell receptor beta chains from one sample in a study of blood T cell repertoires in COVID-19. Method: immunoSEQ multiplex PCR; TCRdb's copy keeps in-frame clones and lacks some. Of about 230,000 clones listed, roughly nine tenths are singletons. The sequenced material came from PBMCs or T cells enriched from blood (not recorded which). The source of these receptors is a woman aged 25-40 years with acute COVID-19. The CDR3 runs from the conserved cysteine through the conserved F or W. The order of the fields is V gene, D gene, J gene, CDR3 protein. A D gene is named only where the DNA matches it firmly.

V gene: TRBV6-4
D gene: TRBD2
J gene: TRBJ2-2
CDR3 protein: CASSGLAGGTGELFF

V gene: TRBV7-3
D gene: TRBD1
J gene: TRBJ1-2
CDR3 protein: CASSPQGQGYGYTF

V gene: TRBV18
D gene: TRBD1
J gene: TRBJ1-1
CDR3 protein: CASTRQGMNTEAFF

V gene: TRBV7-3
D gene: .
J gene: TRBJ2-1
CDR3 protein: CASSFGSTNEQFF

V gene: TRBV20-1
D gene: .
J gene: TRBJ2-1
CDR3 protein: CSAREDGEQFF

V gene: TRBV7-6
D gene: TRBD1
J gene: TRBJ2-5
CDR3 protein: CASSESWTGMQETQYF

V gene: TRBV7-2
D gene: TRBD1
J gene: TRBJ2-3
CDR3 protein: CASSWDRGRDTQYF

V gene: TRBV29-1
D gene: TRBD1
J gene: TRBJ1-2
CDR3 protein: CSVELDRVNGYTF

V gene: TRBV11-2
D gene: TRBD1
J gene: TRBJ2-7
CDR3 protein: CASSDTTADRDRVLSRKSEQYF

V gene: TRBV6-4
D gene: .
J gene: TRBJ1-1
CDR3 protein: CASSAHPEGGTEAFF

V gene: TRBV18
D gene: TRBD1
J gene: TRBJ1-6
CDR3 protein: CASSPGQGVSPLHF

V gene: TRBV4-1
D gene: .
J gene: TRBJ2-7
CDR3 protein: CASSQVGTITSYEQYF

V gene: TRBV7-7
D gene: TRBD1
J gene: TRBJ2-7
CDR3 protein: CASSFTVQGANSYEQYF

V gene: TRBV2
D gene: TRBD2
J gene: TRBJ2-1
CDR3 protein: CASFGTSGGLGNEQFF

V gene: TRBV3-1/TRBV3-2
D gene: .
J gene: TRBJ2-5
CDR3 protein: CASSQVSPRGSETQYF